This record covers a single TCR beta chain. Original processing methods: Estimation of nucleated cell counts relied on the amplification of reference gene primers. Measured with immunoSEQ multiplex PCR; TCRdb has only the in-frame clones, and not every one. From that table come the V and J calls and clone size; the DNA was used to work out D and trimming. The sample shows about 220,000 clones, about 81% of them seen only once. In Seattle, patients joined the study during active infection and were tracked longitudinally. This sample is part of a study of blood T cell repertoires in COVID-19. Study information: The cDNA or gDNA used as material had been derived from T cells, B-cell-depleted T cells, or PBMCs.

V was clipped by 2 bases and J by 7 bases, with 16 bases between them. The CDR3 contains 16 residues. Germline CDR1 reads KGHDR; CDR2 reads SFDVKD. Specimen: peripheral blood. This chain joins TRBV24-1 and TRBJ1-4; D gene unclear. This TCR derives from a woman aged 80 or older with COVID-19, enrolled during active disease. CDR3 coding DNA: TGTGCCACCAGTGATTCCCGGACTTTATGGGCTGAAAAACTGTTTTTT. Translating it yields CATSDSRTLWAEKLFF.